Listed below are T cell receptor beta chains from one sample, sequenced in a study of blood T cell repertoires in COVID-19. The protocol was immunoSEQ multiplex PCR, while the TCRdb copy is restricted to in-frame clones and leaves out a portion. The table lists about 170,000 clones, 86% of them singletons, with roughly 7% in the top ten. The sample was peripheral blood. The receptors were sampled from a woman over 75 in a cohort sampled during active or convalescent COVID-19. CDR3s include the opening cysteine and the closing phenylalanine or tryptophan. D genes are given only for firm matches. Some rows have no size entry. The others give once, few or many, or a class for an expanded clone.

d_call j_call clone_size v_call cdr3_aa cdr3_nt
NA TRBJ2-1 NA TRBV6-5 CASSYSSESSYNEQFF TGTGCCAGCAGTTACTCGAGCGAGAGCTCCTACAATGAGCAGTTCTTC
NA TRBJ1-1 NA TRBV18 CASSTGGTEAFF TGTGCCAGCTCGACGGGGGGAACTGAAGCTTTCTTT
NA TRBJ1-1 NA TRBV15 CATSGGHRFEAFF TGTGCCACCAGCGGAGGTCACCGGTTTGAAGCTTTCTTT
TRBD2 TRBJ2-2 NA TRBV5-1 CASSLRFFSGLQNTGELFF TGCGCCAGCAGCTTGCGGTTTTTCTCGGGACTACAAAACACCGGGGAGCTGTTTTTT
TRBD1 TRBJ2-7 NA TRBV28 CASSQAGTGAYEQYF TGTGCCAGCAGCCAAGCCGGGACAGGGGCCTACGAGCAGTACTTC
TRBD1 TRBJ2-1 NA TRBV20-1 CSARGGLF TGCAGTGCTCGAGGGGGCCTCTTC
TRBD1 TRBJ2-1 NA TRBV7-2 CASSLTGGSYNEQFF TGTGCCAGCAGCTTAACAGGGGGCTCCTACAATGAGCAGTTCTTC
NA TRBJ1-1 NA TRBV19 CASTGAGGIEAFF TGTGCCAGTACAGGGGCGGGGGGAATTGAAGCTTTCTTT
NA TRBJ1-3 NA TRBV10-3 CAISDGLTGNTIYF TGTGCCATCAGTGATGGACTAACTGGAAACACCATATATTTT
NA TRBJ1-1 NA TRBV19 CASSIVRGGGTEAFF TGTGCCAGTAGTATAGTCCGGGGGGGAGGCACTGAAGCTTTCTTT
TRBD2 TRBJ2-2 NA TRBV2 CASSEVRLAGTTGELFF TGTGCCAGCAGTGAGGTCCGACTAGCGGGGACCACCGGGGAGCTGTTTTTT
TRBD2 TRBJ2-7 NA TRBV7-6 CASSRAPSGEYEQYF TGTGCCAGCAGCCGAGCCCCTAGCGGGGAATACGAGCAGTACTTC
TRBD1 TRBJ1-1 NA TRBV5-1 CASSPTSGQGEAFF TGCGCCAGCAGCCCAACCAGCGGACAGGGAGAAGCTTTCTTT
NA TRBJ2-5 NA TRBV14 CASSYMVGQKETQYF TGTGCCAGCAGCTATATGGTGGGGCAGAAAGAGACCCAGTACTTC
NA TRBJ2-3 NA TRBV18 CASSRRGPGDGDTQYF TGTGCCAGCTCGAGGAGAGGGCCGGGAGATGGAGATACGCAGTATTTT
NA TRBJ2-3 NA TRBV5-1 CASRTQGSPADTQYF TGCGCCAGCAGAACCCAGGGATCCCCGGCAGATACGCAGTATTTT
NA TRBJ2-5 NA TRBV10-3 CAISVQGQETQYF TGTGCCATCAGTGTACAGGGCCAAGAGACCCAGTACTTC
TRBD1 TRBJ1-5 NA TRBV6-5 CASSPRGRNQPQHF TGTGCCAGCAGTCCCAGGGGGAGGAATCAGCCCCAGCATTTT
NA TRBJ1-5 NA TRBV10-2 CASSESPGNSNQPQHF TGCGCCAGCAGTGAGTCCCCCGGGAATAGCAATCAGCCCCAGCATTTT
TRBD1 TRBJ1-1 NA TRBV7-9 CASSSMDRGEAFF TGTGCCAGCAGCTCCATGGACAGGGGTGAAGCTTTCTTT
TRBD2 TRBJ2-1 NA TRBV27 CASTPLGLPDSTYNEQFF TGTGCCAGCACCCCCCTGGGACTACCAGACTCAACCTACAATGAGCAGTTCTTC
NA TRBJ1-2 NA TRBV6-1 CASSDRGYGYTF TGTGCCAGCAGTGACAGGGGTTATGGCTACACCTTC
NA TRBJ1-2 once TRBV19 CASSSPSDLTYGYTF TGTGCCAGTAGTTCGCCCTCGGACTTAACCTATGGCTACACCTTC
NA TRBJ1-4 NA TRBV10-1 CASSDPRPQGSVEKLFF TGCGCCAGCAGTGACCCGAGGCCCCAGGGGAGCGTTGAAAAACTGTTTTTT
TRBD1 TRBJ1-5 NA TRBV5-1 CASSPGQGEQPQHF TGCGCCAGCAGCCCAGGACAGGGAGAACAGCCCCAGCATTTT
NA TRBJ2-2 NA TRBV2 CASRIQGNTGELFF TGTGCCAGCAGGATACAGGGGAACACCGGGGAGCTGTTTTTT
TRBD1 TRBJ1-2 NA TRBV28 CATHTGTGGYTF TGTGCCACCCATACCGGGACAGGTGGCTACACCTTC
NA TRBJ1-3 few TRBV27 CATTLACGNTIYF TGTGCCACGACCCTAGCTTGTGGAAACACCATATATTTT
TRBD2 TRBJ2-5 NA TRBV2 CASSKREVKETQYF TGTGCCTCTTCGAAGCGGGAGGTGAAAGAGACCCAGTACTTC
TRBD1 TRBJ2-5 NA TRBV5-1 CASSLGDSQETQYF TGCGCCAGCAGCTTAGGGGACAGCCAAGAGACCCAGTACTTC
NA TRBJ1-4 few TRBV11-2 CASSPRGQTANEKLFF TGTGCCAGCAGCCCTAGGGGCCAGACGGCTAATGAAAAACTGTTTTTT
TRBD1 TRBJ2-1 NA TRBV3-1/TRBV3-2 CASSQADRGGDNEQFF TGTGCCAGCAGCCAAGCGGACAGGGGGGGAGACAATGAGCAGTTCTTC
TRBD2 TRBJ2-3 NA TRBV10-2 CASSMGLAGDTQYF TGCGCCAGCAGTATGGGACTAGCGGGAGATACGCAGTATTTT
TRBD2 TRBJ2-5 NA TRBV7-2 CASSPRTSGGRETQYF TGTGCCAGCAGCCCCCGGACTAGCGGGGGACGAGAGACCCAGTACTTC
TRBD2 TRBJ2-3 NA TRBV7-6 CASSPRYGGATDTQYF TGTGCCAGCAGCCCCAGATACGGGGGGGCGACAGATACGCAGTATTTT
NA TRBJ1-3 NA TRBV27 CASSTLWEGLAGNTIYF TGTGCCAGCAGTACCCTCTGGGAGGGGCTCGCTGGAAACACCATATATTTT